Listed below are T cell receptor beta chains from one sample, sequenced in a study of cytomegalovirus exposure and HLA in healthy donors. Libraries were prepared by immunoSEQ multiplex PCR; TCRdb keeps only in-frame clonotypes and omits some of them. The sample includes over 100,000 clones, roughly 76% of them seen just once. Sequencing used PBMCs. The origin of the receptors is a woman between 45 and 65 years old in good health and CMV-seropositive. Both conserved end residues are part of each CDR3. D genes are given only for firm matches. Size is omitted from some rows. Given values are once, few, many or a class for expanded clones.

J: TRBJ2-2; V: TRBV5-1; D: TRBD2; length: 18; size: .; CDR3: CASSPGTSGRAITGELFF; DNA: TGCGCCAGCAGCCCCGGGACTAGCGGGAGGGCAATCACCGGGGAGCTGTTTTTT
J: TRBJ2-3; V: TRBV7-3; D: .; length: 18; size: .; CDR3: CASSPNPPGYRDPDTQYF; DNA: TGTGCCAGCAGCCCCAATCCCCCCGGGTACAGGGACCCAGATACGCAGTATTTT
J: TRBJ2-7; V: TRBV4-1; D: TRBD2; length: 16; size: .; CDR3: CASSQDRASGGGEQYF; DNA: TGCGCCAGCAGCCAAGACCGGGCTAGCGGGGGGGGCGAGCAGTACTTC
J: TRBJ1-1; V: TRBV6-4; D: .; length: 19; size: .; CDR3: CASSDGPPRIKPTDTEAFF; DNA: TGTGCCAGCAGTGACGGCCCGCCGCGGATTAAACCCACGGACACTGAAGCTTTCTTT
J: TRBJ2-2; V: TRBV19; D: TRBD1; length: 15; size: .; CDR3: CASSAYRGRTGELFF; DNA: TGTGCCAGTAGTGCCTACAGGGGGAGGACCGGGGAGCTGTTTTTT
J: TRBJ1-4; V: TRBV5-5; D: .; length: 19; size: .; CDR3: CASSFARGGQRATNEKLFF; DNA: TGTGCCAGCAGCTTTGCTCGTGGCGGACAGCGAGCAACTAATGAAAAACTGTTTTTT
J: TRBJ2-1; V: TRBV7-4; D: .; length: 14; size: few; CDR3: CASIQLGSYNEQFF; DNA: TGTGCCAGCATCCAACTGGGCAGTTACAATGAGCAGTTCTTC
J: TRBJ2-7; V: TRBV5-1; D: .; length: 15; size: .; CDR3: CASSLEESTLYEQYF; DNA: TGCGCCAGCAGCCTGGAGGAGTCAACCCTCTACGAGCAGTACTTC
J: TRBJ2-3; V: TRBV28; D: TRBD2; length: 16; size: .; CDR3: CASTIGGTTLPDTQYF; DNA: TGTGCCAGCACAATAGGAGGGACTACCCTTCCAGATACGCAGTATTTT
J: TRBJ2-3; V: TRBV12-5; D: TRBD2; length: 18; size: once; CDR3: CASGLSMAVAGQADTQYF; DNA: TGTGCTAGTGGTTTGTCCATGGCAGTAGCGGGGCAAGCAGATACGCAGTATTTT
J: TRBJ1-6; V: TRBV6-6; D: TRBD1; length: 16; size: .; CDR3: CASGEDRDRLNSPLHF; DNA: TGTGCCAGCGGGGAAGACCGGGACAGACTTAATTCACCCCTCCACTTT
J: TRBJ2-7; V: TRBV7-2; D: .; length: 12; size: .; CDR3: CASSFRAGEQYF; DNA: TGTGCCAGCAGCTTTAGGGCGGGGGAGCAGTACTTC
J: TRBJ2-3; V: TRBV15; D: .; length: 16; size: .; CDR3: CATSRSYRVNTDTQYF; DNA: TGTGCCACCAGCAGATCTTACAGGGTTAACACAGATACGCAGTATTTT
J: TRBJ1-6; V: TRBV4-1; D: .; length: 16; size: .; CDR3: CASSQGRIGDNSPLHF; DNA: TGCGCCAGCAGCCAAGGACGGATCGGGGATAATTCACCCCTCCACTTT
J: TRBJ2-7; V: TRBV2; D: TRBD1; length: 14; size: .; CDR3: CASGHGQVTTEQYF; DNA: TGTGCCAGCGGTCACGGACAGGTGACTACAGAGCAGTACTTC
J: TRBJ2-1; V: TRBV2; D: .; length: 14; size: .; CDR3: CASSEIRGTNEQFF; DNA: TGTGCCAGCAGTGAAATTAGGGGTACGAATGAGCAGTTCTTC
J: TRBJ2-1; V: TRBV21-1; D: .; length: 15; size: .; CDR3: CASSKGGTSCNEQFF; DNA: TGTGCCAGCAGCAAAGGTGGGACTAGTTGCAATGAGCAGTTCTTC
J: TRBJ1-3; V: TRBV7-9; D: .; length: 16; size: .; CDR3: CASSLGAGRRVNTIYF; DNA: TGTGCCAGCAGCTTAGGGGCTGGCAGGAGGGTAAACACCATATATTTT
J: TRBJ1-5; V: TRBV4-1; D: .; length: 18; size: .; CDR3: CASSQALGQTYSNQPQHF; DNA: TGCGCCAGCAGCCAAGCCCTTGGACAGACATATAGCAATCAGCCCCAGCATTTT
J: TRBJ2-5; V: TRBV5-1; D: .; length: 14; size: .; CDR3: CASSIAGDQETQYF; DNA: TGCGCCAGCAGCATTGCAGGGGACCAAGAGACCCAGTACTTC
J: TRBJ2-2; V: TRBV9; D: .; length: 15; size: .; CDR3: CASGGGAANTGELFF; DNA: TGTGCCAGCGGAGGGGGGGCCGCGAACACCGGGGAGCTGTTTTTT
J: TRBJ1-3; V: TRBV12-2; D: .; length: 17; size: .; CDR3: CASRLAEEQCTGNTIYF; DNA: TGTGCAAGTCGCTTAGCGGAGGAGCAATGTACTGGAAACACCATATATTTT
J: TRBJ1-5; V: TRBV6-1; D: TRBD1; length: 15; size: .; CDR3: CASKPGTGGIQPQHF; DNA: TGTGCCAGCAAACCCGGGACAGGGGGTATTCAGCCCCAGCATTTT
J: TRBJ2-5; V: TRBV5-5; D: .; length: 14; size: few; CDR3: CASSPPGLPITQYF; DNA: TGTGCCAGCAGCCCCCCAGGCCTACCCATAACCCAGTACTTC